The TCR beta chain described here comes from a study of OX40 agonist ivuxolimab in advanced cancers. In the study overall: The costimulatory receptor OX40 (CD134) was targeted by ivuxolimab, a fully human IgG2 agonistic monoclonal antibody. Of the 50 or so patients in dose escalation, approximately 20 had hepatocellular carcinoma, around 15 had melanoma, 9 had renal cell carcinoma and 9 had head and neck cancer. The purpose of peripheral TCRbeta sequencing was to test whether ivuxolimab changed TCR sequence diversity and led to clonal T-cell expansion. Patients were allowed to have had prior anti-PD-1, anti-PD-L1 or anti-CTLA-4 therapy, and approximately 40% of the dose-escalation patients had been treated with checkpoint inhibitors. Intravenous ivuxolimab was administered to patients every 2 weeks at six dose levels: 0.01, 0.1, 0.3, 1.5, 3 and 10 mg/kg. The paper covers the monotherapy dose-escalation part of the phase I ivuxolimab trial, which included N ≈ 50 patients. Partial responses were achieved by three dose-escalation patients, of whom one had hepatocellular carcinoma and two had cutaneous melanoma. In the dose-escalation cohort, 82.7% of patients were male, and the mean age was around 60 years, with a range of about 20 to 90. Broad study findings and their caveats: After ivuxolimab, more expanded clones were found on average in CD8+ T cells than in CD4+ T cells. At doses from 0.1 to 3.0 mg/kg, clonal expansion was seen in both CD4+ and CD8+ blood T cells between baseline and week 6. Low levels of normalized T-cell clonal expansion were also seen in some patients who did not respond. Partial responders in the 0.1-3.0 mg/kg groups had among the lowest normalized peripheral clonal expansion, especially among CD8+ T cells. The antigen specificity of the clonally expanded peripheral T cells was not determined.

For sequencing of the TCRbeta CDR3 region, genomic DNA was extracted from the sorted cells. TCRbeta CDR3 regions were sequenced using the immunoSEQ Assay. TCRdb holds this immuneACCESS table with in-frame rearrangements only. Some clones are missing; in checked studies, unresolved V genes explain under half, and the rest has no known cause. A total of 60,000 or so clones appear in this sample, about 82% of them only once. The ten largest clones represent roughly 3% of the sample. The trial excluded patients who had a history of autoimmune disease or who were on systemic immunosuppression. Peripheral blood for TCR sequencing was collected from all dose cohorts at baseline, on cycle 4 day 1, and on cycle 7 day 1. Samples were obtained from an open-label, multicenter, first-in-human phase I dose-escalation trial of ivuxolimab. The trial enrolled adults with locally advanced or metastatic head and neck squamous cell, hepatocellular, melanoma or renal cell carcinoma. Before TCR sequencing, CD4+ T cells and CD8+ T cells from peripheral blood were sorted into separate populations.

The CDR3 spans 14 residues, from the cysteine through the phenylalanine. The sequence is cut down to CDR3 DNA, 42 bases in frame from base 1. The germline V gene encodes CDR1 MNHNY and CDR2 SVGAGI (reference sequence). V loses 2 bases at its end and J loses 4 bases; junction bases beyond the gene matches: 2. To note about this clone: Its antigen is currently not known. No much larger clone exists at a distance of one base, and base qualities are not known.

Recombination joined TRBV6-6 with TRBJ2-7, and 10 junction bases match TRBD1. This TCR derives from an adult with an advanced solid tumor such as melanoma, head and neck, liver or kidney cancer. The source material was CD4+ or CD8+ T cells sorted from blood, sampled in a trial of the OX40 agonist ivuxolimab. The DNA reads TGTGCCAGCAGTTACGGGACAGGGGATTACGAGCAGTACTTC. Translated, this gives CASSYGTGDYEQYF.